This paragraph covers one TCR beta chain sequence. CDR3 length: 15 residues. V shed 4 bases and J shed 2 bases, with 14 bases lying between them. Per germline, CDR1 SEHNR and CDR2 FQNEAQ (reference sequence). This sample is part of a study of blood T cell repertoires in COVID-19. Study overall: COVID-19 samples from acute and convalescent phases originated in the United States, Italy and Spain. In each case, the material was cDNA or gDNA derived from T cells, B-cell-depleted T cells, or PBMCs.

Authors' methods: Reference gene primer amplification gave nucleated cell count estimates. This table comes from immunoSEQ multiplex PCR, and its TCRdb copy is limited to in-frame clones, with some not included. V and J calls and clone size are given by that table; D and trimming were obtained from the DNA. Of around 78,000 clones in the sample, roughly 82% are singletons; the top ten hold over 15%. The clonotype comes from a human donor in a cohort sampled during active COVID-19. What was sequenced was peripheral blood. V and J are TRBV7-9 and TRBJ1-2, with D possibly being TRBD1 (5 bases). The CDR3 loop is CASSSDIKGNYGYTF. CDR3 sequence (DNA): TGTGCCAGCAGCTCCGACATCAAGGGGAACTATGGCTACACCTTC.